The clone carrying this T cell receptor beta chain was observed at least ten times. Its antigen is still unknown. V was clipped by 6 bases and J by 1 base; unmatched bases: 5. This CDR3 spans 14 amino acids. A single record per CDR3 protein comes from TCRdb applying MiXCR to the reads. Here the sample spans 300,000 to 450,000 distinct CDR3 sequences, approximately 18% being singletons. The sample is drawn from a study of T cell repertoires in cytomegalovirus infection. Study-level findings and limits: Accumulated public TCR beta family frequency recognized individuals carrying CMV together with the relevant HLA.

The V and J genes are TRBV12-3 or TRBV12-4 and TRBJ1-2; 7 bases map to TRBD1. The source of this sequence is a human donor in good health (CMV status not recorded). Some clones in this sample may be carry-over from other donors' samples. The source material was PBMCs. The CDR3 DNA follows: TGTGCCAGCAGCAAAGGACAGGTTAACTATGGCTACACCTTC. Encoded protein: CASSKGQVNYGYTF.